These 11 T cell receptor beta chains share one sample of origin, sequenced in a study of blood T cell repertoires in COVID-19. TCRdb's copy holds only in-frame clones and misses some; the assay was immunoSEQ multiplex PCR. The repertoire includes around 75,000 clones, approximately 90% of them detected once, and 0.58% sits in the top ten. The sample taken for sequencing was peripheral blood. The source is a man between 60 and 75 years old with acute or convalescent COVID-19.

The rearrangement links TRBV24-1 to TRBJ2-3; TRBD2 matches at 9 bases. Per the germline V gene, CDR1 is KGHDR and CDR2 is SFDVKD. V shed 5 bases and J 2 bases; nucleotides not matched to a gene: 4. This CDR3 is 15 amino acids long. This chain's CDR3 is CATSGAGGDTDTQYF. The DNA of the CDR3 is TGTGCCACCAGTGGGGCGGGAGGGGACACAGATACGCAGTATTTT.

The rearrangement joins TRBV9 to TRBJ2-2; D not resolved. CDR3 size: 13 residues. The germline gives CDR1 SGDLS, CDR2 YYNGEE. V was trimmed by 4 bases and J by 5 bases, leaving 9 bases between them. The CDR3 reads CASSSDLTGELFF. CDR3 in DNA: TGTGCCAGCAGCTCAGACTTGACCGGGGAGCTGTTTTTT. The full variable domain, rest sourced from reference TRBV9 and TRBJ2-2, is DSGVTQTPKHLITATGQRVTLRCSPRSGDLSVYWYQQSLDQGLQFLIQYYNGEERAKGNILERFSAQQFPDLHSELNLSSLELGDSALYFCASSSDLTGELFFGEGSRLTVL.

The V call is TRBV6-2 or TRBV6-3, the J call TRBJ2-1; weak D call: TRBD1 (6 bases). V lost 0 bases, J lost 0 bases, and 15 bases lay in between. The CDR3 has 18 residues. From germline, CDR1 is MNHEY and CDR2 SVGEGT. In DNA form, the CDR3 reads TGTGCCAGCAGTTACTCTACCTTAGGACAGAGCTCCTACAATGAGCAGTTCTTC. Translating it yields CASSYSTLGQSSYNEQFF.

The chain combines TRBV11-2 with TRBJ2-1, with TRBD2 matching 16 bases. Germline trimming cut 1 base from V and 9 bases from J; bases unmatched to any gene: 6. Germline CDR1 reads SGHAT; CDR2 reads FQNNGV. The CDR3 is 17 amino acids. CDR3 residues: CASSLGPGLAGGGEQFF. For the CDR3, the DNA is TGTGCCAGCAGCTTAGGGCCGGGACTAGCGGGAGGGGGTGAGCAGTTCTTC.

J is TRBJ2-2 and V is TRBV24-1; 10 nucleotides match TRBD1. CDR3 length: 18 residues. V shed 3 bases, J shed 1 base, and the junction held 7 bases outside the gene matches. Per the germline V gene, CDR1 is KGHDR and CDR2 is SFDVKD. The CDR3 sequence: CATSDTGTGALNTGELFF. DNA of the CDR3: TGTGCCACCAGTGATACCGGGACAGGGGCGTTGAACACCGGGGAGCTGTTTTTT.

In nucleotides, the CDR3 is TGTGCCAGCAGCCTCGGGCTAGCGGGAGTCGGTGAGCAGTTCTTC. Translating it yields CASSLGLAGVGEQFF. The J gene is TRBJ2-1, the V gene TRBV13; 10 bases match TRBD2. CDR1 is PRHDT, CDR2 FYEKMQ, per germline (reference sequence). Trimming at V came to 5 bases and at J to 9 bases, leaving 10 bases not matched to a gene. The CDR3 sequence is 15 residues long.

This chain links TRBV5-1 with TRBJ2-1, with 8 bases fitting TRBD2. The germline gives CDR1 SGHRS, CDR2 YFSETQ. This CDR3 is 17 amino acids long. The junction had 15 bases not matched to a gene; V was cut back by 4 bases and J by 6 bases. The CDR3 reads CASSRPGSGGFTNEQFF. The CDR3 region has the DNA TGCGCCAGCAGCCGACCAGGGAGCGGGGGCTTTACCAATGAGCAGTTCTTC.

The V and J genes are TRBV19 and TRBJ2-7, with 11 bases fitting TRBD2. The germline V gene has CDR1 LNHDA and CDR2 SQIVND (reference sequence). V shed 7 bases and J 3 bases; nucleotides not matched to a gene: 5. The CDR3 extends over 14 amino acids. The CDR3 DNA reads TGTGCCAGTACCCCCGGGACTAGCGGCTACGAGCAGTACTTC. Amino acids: CASTPGTSGYEQYF.

The V and J genes are TRBV27 and TRBJ1-5; 7 bases map to TRBD1. CDR1 is MNHEY and CDR2 is SMNVEV in the germline V gene (reference sequence). V gave up 4 bases and J gave up 7 bases; unmatched junction bases: 7. This CDR3 contains 14 residues. CDR3: CASSYRGGGQPQHF. CDR3 bases: TGTGCCAGCAGTTATCGAGGGGGCGGGCAGCCCCAGCATTTT.

This sequence joins TRBV6-2 or TRBV6-3 and TRBJ1-6; a weak D match, TRBD1 (5 bases). The CDR3 loop spans 12 amino acids. CDR1 is MNHEY, CDR2 SVGEGT, per germline. Trimming removed 1 base from V and 14 bases from J, with 9 bases in between. As DNA, the CDR3 is TGTGCCAGCAGTTACTATGGGGGGTCCCTCCACTTT. It codes for CASSYYGGSLHF.

This sequence joins TRBV5-1 and TRBJ2-5; 8 nucleotides match TRBD1. Trimming removed 4 bases from V and 5 bases from J; junction bases left unmatched: 10. In germline, CDR1 is SGHRS, CDR2 YFSETQ. The CDR3 sequence is 15 residues long. CDR3 nucleotide sequence: TGCGCCAGCAGCCTTGGACAGGGTTTGAAGGAGACCCAGTACTTC. Translation: CASSLGQGLKETQYF.